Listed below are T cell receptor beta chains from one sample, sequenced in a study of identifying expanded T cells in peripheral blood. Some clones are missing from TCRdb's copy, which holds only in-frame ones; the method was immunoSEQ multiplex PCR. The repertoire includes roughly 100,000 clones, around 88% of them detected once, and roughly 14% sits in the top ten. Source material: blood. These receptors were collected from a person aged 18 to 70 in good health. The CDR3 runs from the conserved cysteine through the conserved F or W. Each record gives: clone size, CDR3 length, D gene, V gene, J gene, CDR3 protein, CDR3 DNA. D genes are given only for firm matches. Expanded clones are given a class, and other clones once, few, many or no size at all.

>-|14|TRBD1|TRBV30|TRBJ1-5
CAWSGGQGERPQHF
TGTGCCTGGAGTGGAGGACAGGGAGAGAGGCCCCAGCATTTT
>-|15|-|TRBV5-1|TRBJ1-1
CASSLEQAENTEAFF
TGCGCCAGCAGCTTGGAACAGGCGGAGAACACTGAAGCTTTCTTT
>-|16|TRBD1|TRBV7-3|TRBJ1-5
CASSLTRGQGNQPQHF
TGTGCCAGCAGCTTAACCCGAGGACAGGGCAATCAGCCCCAGCATTTT
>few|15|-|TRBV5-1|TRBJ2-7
CASSLAAGSTYEQYF
TGCGCCAGCAGCTTGGCCGCAGGGTCCACCTACGAGCAGTACTTC
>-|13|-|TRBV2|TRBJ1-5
CASSEASLGPQHF
TGTGCCAGCAGTGAAGCAAGTTTAGGGCCCCAGCATTTT
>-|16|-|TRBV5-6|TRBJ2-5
CASSLDLGGLQETQYF
TGTGCCAGCAGCTTGGATTTGGGGGGGCTCCAAGAGACCCAGTACTTC
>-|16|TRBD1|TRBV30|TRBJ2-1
CAWSVRPGQGNSEQFF
TGTGCCTGGAGTGTTAGGCCGGGACAGGGTAACTCTGAGCAGTTCTTC
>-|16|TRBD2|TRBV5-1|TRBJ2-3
CASSLGGSRDTDTQYF
TGCGCCAGCAGCTTGGGCGGGAGTAGGGACACAGATACGCAGTATTTT
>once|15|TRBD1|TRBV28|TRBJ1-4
CASSSPGQGGEKLFF
TGTGCCAGCAGTTCACCGGGACAGGGAGGAGAAAAACTGTTTTTT
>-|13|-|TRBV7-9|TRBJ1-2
CASSLTANYGYTF
TGTGCCAGCAGCTTAACAGCAAACTATGGCTACACCTTC
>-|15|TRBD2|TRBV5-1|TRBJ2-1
CASSLELAGNNEQFF
TGCGCCAGCAGCTTGGAACTAGCGGGGAACAATGAGCAGTTCTTC
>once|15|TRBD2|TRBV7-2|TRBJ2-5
CASSLATGGPETQYF
TGTGCCAGCAGCTTAGCGACGGGGGGGCCGGAGACCCAGTACTTC
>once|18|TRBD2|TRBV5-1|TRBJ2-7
CASSLEWDSGGATHEQYF
TGCGCCAGCAGTCTGGAGTGGGATAGCGGGGGGGCCACCCACGAGCAGTACTTC
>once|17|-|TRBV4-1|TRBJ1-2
CASSQDSIGGQTYGYTF
TGCGCCAGCAGCCAAGACTCAATAGGAGGGCAAACGTATGGCTACACCTTC
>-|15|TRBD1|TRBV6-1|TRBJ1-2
CASSAYRGPNYGYTF
TGTGCCAGCAGTGCCTACAGGGGGCCAAACTATGGCTACACCTTC
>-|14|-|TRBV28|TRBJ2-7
CASSQSGTSYEQYF
TGTGCCAGCAGTCAGTCAGGGACCTCCTACGAGCAGTACTTC
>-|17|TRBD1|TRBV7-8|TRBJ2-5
CASSPLDWTGPDWTQYF
TGTGCCAGCAGCCCCCTAGATTGGACAGGGCCCGATTGGACCCAGTACTTC
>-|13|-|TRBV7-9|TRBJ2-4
CASSSGAGNIQYF
TGTGCCAGCAGCTCCGGGGCGGGAAACATTCAGTACTTC
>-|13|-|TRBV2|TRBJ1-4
CASEGEWSEKLFF
TGTGCCAGCGAGGGGGAATGGAGTGAAAAACTGTTTTTT
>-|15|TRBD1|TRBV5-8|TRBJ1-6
CASSLATGVVSPLHF
TGTGCCAGCAGCTTGGCGACAGGGGTCGTGTCACCCCTCCACTTT
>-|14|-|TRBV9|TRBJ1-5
CASSVLDSYQPQHF
TGTGCCAGCAGCGTATTGGACAGTTATCAGCCCCAGCATTTT
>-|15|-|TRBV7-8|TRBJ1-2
CASSLVAGTKDGYTF
TGTGCCAGCAGCTTAGTGGCAGGGACAAAAGATGGCTACACCTTC
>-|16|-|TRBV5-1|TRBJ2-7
CASSLPPLGPVYEQYF
TGCGCCAGCAGCTTGCCCCCCCTGGGGCCAGTGTACGAGCAGTACTTC